Shown below are 15 T cell receptor beta chains from a single sample sequenced in a study of blood T cell repertoires in COVID-19. Assay: immunoSEQ multiplex PCR; the TCRdb copy retains only in-frame clones and omits some. The profile shows about 150,000 clones, more than 75% of them singletons. Sequencing used peripheral blood. The receptors were gathered from a human donor in a cohort sampled during active COVID-19.

This sequence joins TRBV7-6 and TRBJ2-1, with 16 bases fitting TRBD2. V lost 5 bases to trimming and J lost 7 bases; unmatched junction nucleotides: 14. The CDR3 totals 19 residues. Germline CDR1 is SGHVS and CDR2 is FNYEAQ. The CDR3 DNA is TGTGCCAGCAGCCCACAAAGCCCGGGACTAGCGGGAGGGCGAAATGAGCAGTTCTTC. The encoded protein is CASSPQSPGLAGGRNEQFF.

The chain is built from TRBV28 and TRBJ2-5; 9 bases agree with TRBD1. In germline, CDR1 is MDHEN, CDR2 SYDVKM. Losses at the gene ends were 10 bases for V and 1 base for J; bases not matched to a gene: 7. The CDR3 is 14 amino acids. The CDR3 bases are TGTGCCACCAACACAGGGGGCTCCCAAGAGACCCAGTACTTC. Encoded protein: CATNTGGSQETQYF.

The chain recombines TRBV19 with TRBJ2-2; D may be TRBD2 (5 bases). This CDR3 contains 15 residues. V was trimmed by 9 bases and J by 4 bases, leaving 18 bases between them. Per the germline V gene, CDR1 is LNHDA and CDR2 is SQIVND (reference sequence). In nucleotides, the CDR3 is TGTGCCAGCCAGTGGACTCCCTGGGGCACCGGGGAGCTGTTTTTT. Its translation: CASQWTPWGTGELFF.

J is TRBJ1-6 and V is TRBV5-1; 9 bases are a match to TRBD1. CDR3 length equals 16 residues. V trimming: 4 bases; J trimming: 7 bases; junction bases outside the gene matches: 9. Germline V CDR1 and CDR2: SGHRS, YFSETQ. This CDR3 is CASSIAGQGKNSPLHF. The CDR3 DNA follows: TGCGCCAGCAGCATCGCCGGACAGGGGAAGAATTCACCCCTCCACTTT.

The sample holds a few counts of this clone. Mismatch with germline at one junction end may stem from a read error. The CDR3 reads CASSQGQTNSEAFF. CDR3 coding DNA: TGCGCCAGCAGCCAGGGACAGACGAACAGTGAAGCTTTCTTT. The rearrangement joins TRBV5-1 to TRBJ1-1, with 7 bases identical to TRBD1. CDR3 size: 14 residues. The V gene's germline CDR1 is SGHRS and CDR2 YFSETQ.

The chain combines TRBV7-9 with TRBJ2-5, with D tentatively TRBD1 (5 bases). V lost 1 base and J lost 5, with 8 bases in between. Germline-derived CDR1 and CDR2 are SEHNR and FQNEAQ (reference sequence). The CDR3 is made up of 13 amino acids. The CDR3 sequence is CASSLDSGETQYF. CDR3 in DNA: TGTGCCAGCAGCTTAGATTCAGGGGAGACCCAGTACTTC.

V usage is TRBV29-1 and J usage is TRBJ2-3; D uncertain. The CDR3 is 15 amino acids. Germline V gene lookup returns CDR1 SQVTM and CDR2 ANQGSEA. Trimming stripped 4 bases from V and 5 bases from J, with 19 bases between. CDR3 DNA: TGCAGCGTTGGCCGCCGAGGAGAAGTACAAGATACGCAGTATTTT. Its protein is CSVGRRGEVQDTQYF.

The chain uses TRBV19 and TRBJ1-5; D call uncertain. V lost 3 bases to trimming and J lost 0 bases, with 9 bases between them. CDR1 and CDR2 (germline): LNHDA, SQIVND (reference sequence). CDR3 length equals 15 residues. CDR3 in DNA: TGTGCCAGTAGTATGTGGCAGAATAGCAATCAGCCCCAGCATTTT. Translation: CASSMWQNSNQPQHF.

The chain recombines TRBV5-5 with TRBJ1-2; TRBD1 might be the D (5 bases). Germline CDR1 reads SGHKS; CDR2 reads YYEKEE (reference sequence). CDR3 length: 16 amino acids. V lost 4 bases and J lost 4, with 20 bases in between. The CDR3 DNA is TGTGCCAGCAGCCCTACTAGCAACCAGGACACCTATGGCTACACCTTC. Its translation: CASSPTSNQDTYGYTF.

The CDR3 region is CASSYTGTGDSGELFF. Here the CDR3 DNA reads TGTGCCAGCAGCTACACCGGGACAGGGGACTCAGGGGAGCTGTTTTTT. The chain recombines TRBV7-6 with TRBJ2-2; TRBD1 matches at 10 bases. Trimming at V came to 4 bases and at J to 8 bases, leaving 10 bases not matched to a gene. Per the germline V gene, CDR1 is SGHVS and CDR2 is FNYEAQ. This CDR3 is built from 16 residues.

J is TRBJ2-7 and V is TRBV4-1, with TRBD2 matching 11 bases. Germline CDR1 MGHRA, CDR2 YSYEKL. CDR3 length equals 19 residues. The J segment lost 2 bases and the V segment lost 0 bases, leaving 12 bases of the junction unmatched. The CDR3 spells CASSQDRLLAGGSPYEQYV. DNA of the CDR3: TGCGCCAGCAGCCAAGATCGTCTCTTAGCGGGAGGGAGTCCCTACGAGCAGTACGTC.

The CDR3 nucleotides read TGTGCCAGCAGTCCCGGACAGATACCCTACGAGCAGTACGTC. Translation gives CASSPGQIPYEQYV. The chain uses TRBV6-5 and TRBJ2-7, with D possibly being TRBD1 (6 bases). The CDR3 has 14 amino acids. Germline CDR1 reads MNHEY; CDR2 reads SVGAGI. Trimming removed 5 bases from V and 2 bases from J, with 13 bases in between.

This clone was recorded only once. V usage is TRBV4-1 and J usage is TRBJ2-1, with 12 bases identical to TRBD2. The CDR3 loop spans 18 amino acids. Germline V gene data show CDR1 as MGHRA and CDR2 as YSYEKL. J lost 7 bases, V lost 4 bases, and 14 bases had no gene match. The CDR3 DNA reads TGCGCCAGCAGCCCTCAGGGGGCTAGCGGGAGGGCCCCGAATGAGCAGTTCTTC. This codes for CASSPQGASGRAPNEQFF.

J is TRBJ2-2 and V is TRBV6-6; a weak D match, TRBD2 (7 bases). V was cut by 4 bases and J by 4 bases, with 16 bases left in between. The CDR3 is made up of 16 amino acids. In germline, CDR1 is MNHNY, CDR2 SVGAGI (reference sequence). The CDR3 DNA follows: TGTGCCAGCAGTTCAAAGGGGGGGCCGATCACCGGGGAGCTGTTTTTT. This translates into CASSSKGGPITGELFF.

The V call is TRBV7-9, the J call TRBJ1-4, with 11 bases fitting TRBD1. The CDR3 consists of 14 residues. Germline CDR1 is SEHNR and CDR2 is FQNEAQ (reference sequence). V lost 5 bases, J lost 8 bases, and 4 bases stayed unmatched. CDR3 sequence: CASSPRDRGEKLFF. DNA for the CDR3: TGTGCCAGCAGCCCCCGGGACAGGGGGGAAAAACTGTTTTTT.